This TCR beta chain was recorded in a study of CD8 T cells in Susac syndrome. On the study more broadly: Active disease was present in over 5 of the sequenced Susac syndrome patients, whereas fewer than ten of them were in remission. Whole-study results and caveats: Susac CD8+ clonal expansion peaked in TEMRA cells and active patients.

It was with random hexamers that about 0.45 to 1 ug RNA was reverse transcribed. TCRdb analysed the immunoSEQ multiplex PCR reads with MiXCR anew, one entry per CDR3 protein. The sample yields some 200,000 distinct CDR3 sequences, 95% seen once. V was pared by 2 bases and J by 4 bases, with 9 bases of the junction left unmatched. The CDR3 contains 16 residues. Per germline, CDR1 MNHEY and CDR2 SVGAGI. With respect to this clonotype: Its antigen remains unknown.

CD8+ and CD4+ blood T cells underwent TCR beta sequencing. Patients with Susac syndrome fulfilled recently defined diagnostic criteria for definite or probable disease. V usage is TRBV6-5 and J usage is TRBJ2-3; 7 nucleotides agree with TRBD2. Sequencing was performed on CD8+ T cells from PBMCs. This receptor was identified in a human donor with Susac syndrome. The CDR3 DNA reads as TGTGCCAGCAGTTACATCGGGGCGGGAGTGGCAGATACGCAGTATTTT. Its translation is CASSYIGAGVADTQYF.